This entry lists 25 T cell receptor beta chains sequenced from one sample in a study of blood T cell repertoires in COVID-19. TCRdb's table, derived via immunoSEQ multiplex PCR, lists solely in-frame clones and lacks some. The sample includes roughly 200,000 clones, 70% to 90% of them seen just once. Sequenced sample: PBMCs or T cells enriched from blood (not recorded which). These receptors originate from a woman aged 25 to 39 who had been exposed to COVID-19.

The J gene is TRBJ1-1, the V gene TRBV6-4, with 9 bases matching TRBD1. This CDR3 has 16 residues. Per the germline V gene, CDR1 is MRHNA and CDR2 is SNTAGT. J was trimmed by 1 base and V by 6 bases; bases with no gene match: 9. CDR3 in amino acids: CASRGTGGAGNTEAFF. The DNA for the CDR3 is TGTGCCAGCAGGGGTACAGGGGGCGCAGGGAACACTGAAGCTTTCTTT.

This sequence joins TRBV3-1 (or the pseudogene TRBV3-2) and TRBJ1-5, with D uncertain. Between the trimmed V and J ends, which lost 1 base and 7 bases, there was a span of 14 bases. CDR1 and CDR2 (germline): LGHDT, YNNKEL (reference sequence). The CDR3 totals 15 residues. In nucleotides, the CDR3 is TGTGCCAGCAGCCAAGGGGCGGGTTCCGGACAGCCCCAGCATTTT. This encodes CASSQGAGSGQPQHF.

The rearrangement joins TRBV30 to TRBJ2-3; maybe TRBD2 (7 bases). CDR1 is GTSNPN, CDR2 SVGIG, per germline (reference sequence). The CDR3 consists of 14 residues. V gave up 5 bases and J gave up 4 bases, with 16 bases separating them. CDR3 region: CAWAQGGGADTQYF. The DNA of the CDR3 is TGTGCCTGGGCACAGGGTGGGGGGGCAGATACGCAGTATTTT. Drawing the rest from reference TRBV30 and TRBJ2-3, the complete variable domain is SQTIHQWPATLVQPVGSPLSLECTVEGTSNPNLYWYRQAAGRGLQLLFYSVGIGQISSEVPQNLSASRPQDRQFILSSKKLLLSDSGFYLCAWAQGGGADTQYFGPGTRLTVL.

The V gene is TRBV4-2, the J gene TRBJ2-1; D possibly corresponds to TRBD1 (7 bases). Germline CDR1 reads LGHNA; CDR2 reads YNFKEQ. V was pared by 4 bases and J by 8 bases, with 24 bases between. The CDR3 is made up of 17 amino acids. CDR3 region: CASSPSWRGRRGDEQFF. CDR3 bases: TGTGCCAGCAGCCCGTCGTGGAGGGGGCGAAGGGGGGATGAGCAGTTCTTC.

This chain links TRBV27 with TRBJ2-1, with 7 bases identical to TRBD1. From germline, CDR1 is MNHEY and CDR2 SMNVEV (reference sequence). Germline trimming cut 5 bases from V and 2 bases from J; bases unmatched to any gene: 6. The CDR3 is made up of 15 amino acids. CDR3 sequence reads: CASSPQTGTYNEQFF. Written as DNA, the CDR3 is TGTGCCAGCAGTCCTCAGACAGGGACCTACAATGAGCAGTTCTTC.

The chain employs TRBV9 and TRBJ1-6; D is uncertain. CDR1 and CDR2 from the germline V gene are SGDLS and YYNGEE. Trimming removed 0 bases at V and 3 bases at J, with 7 bases between. The CDR3 has 15 amino acids. CDR3: CASSVEQSYNSPLHF. The CDR3 region has the DNA TGTGCCAGCAGCGTAGAACAGAGCTATAATTCACCCCTCCACTTT.

The genes are TRBV2 and TRBJ1-2; no clear D gene. Trimming pared 8 bases from V and 5 bases from J, leaving 12 bases between. The CDR3 is made up of 12 amino acids. The V gene's germline CDR1 is SNHLY and CDR2 FYNNEI. The CDR3 loop is CASEGDSYGYTF. The CDR3 DNA reads TGTGCCAGCGAGGGCGACTCATATGGCTACACCTTC.

The gene calls are TRBV7-8 and TRBJ1-1; TRBD1 might be the D (6 bases). Trimming left V 1 base short and J 10 bases short, with 16 bases between. The CDR3 covers 14 residues. Germline V lookup: CDR1 SGHVS, CDR2 FQNEAQ. CDR3 loop: CASSLDGTPNLAFF. CDR3 nucleotides: TGTGCCAGCAGCTTAGACGGGACACCTAACCTAGCTTTCTTT.

The rearrangement joins TRBV11-2 to TRBJ1-6; D might be TRBD1 (5 bases). V lost 5 bases to trimming and J lost 0 bases, with 17 bases between them. The V gene's germline CDR1 is SGHAT and CDR2 FQNNGV. The CDR3 contains 18 residues. The DNA of the CDR3 is TGTGCCAGCAGCCCCCCGGGGGAAAGCTTCTCCTATAATTCACCCCTCCACTTT. It translates to CASSPPGESFSYNSPLHF.

V gene TRBV5-1 combines with J gene TRBJ2-6; the match to TRBD1 covers 9 bases. This CDR3 has 18 amino acids. Per the germline V gene, CDR1 is SGHRS and CDR2 is YFSETQ. The J segment lost 0 bases and the V segment lost 3 bases, leaving 7 bases of the junction unmatched. CDR3 protein: CASSSGTGTNSGANVLTF. The CDR3 nucleotides are TGCGCCAGCAGCTCCGGGACAGGGACCAACTCTGGGGCCAACGTCCTGACTTTC.

The chain joins TRBV5-1 to TRBJ2-4, with 7 bases that match TRBD1. Germline CDR1 is SGHRS and CDR2 is YFSETQ. The CDR3 totals 14 residues. The V and J ends lost 2 bases and 3 bases, in that order; junction bases with no gene match: 2. This CDR3 is CASSFGQVKNIQYF. As DNA, the CDR3 is TGCGCCAGCAGCTTTGGACAGGTCAAAAACATTCAGTACTTC.

The rearrangement joins TRBV5-1 to TRBJ1-4, with 7 bases identical to TRBD1. V trimming: 0 bases; J trimming: 4 bases; junction bases outside the gene matches: 6. Germline assignment: CDR1 SGHRS and CDR2 YFSETQ. CDR3 length equals 16 residues. CDR3 sequence (DNA): TGCGCCAGCAGCTTGGAGGGGGCAAGGGGTAATGAAAAACTGTTTTTT. It codes for CASSLEGARGNEKLFF.

The CDR3 here is CASSPGTGDWGEKLFF. CDR3 in DNA: TGTGCCAGCAGCCCCGGGACAGGGGATTGGGGTGAAAAACTGTTTTTT. The chain couples TRBV7-6 to TRBJ1-4; 10 nucleotides line up with TRBD1. The CDR3 totals 16 residues. J was trimmed by 7 bases and V by 5 bases; bases with no gene match: 10. CDR1 and CDR2 (germline): SGHVS, FNYEAQ.

V gene TRBV18 combines with J gene TRBJ1-1, with 8 bases lining up with TRBD1. Germline loops: CDR1 KGHSH, CDR2 LQKENI. V lost 3 bases and J lost 3; bases outside the gene matches: 9. This CDR3 contains 16 residues. CDR3 sequence (DNA): TGTGCCAGCTCACCGAGACAGGGGATTCAGGACACTGAAGCTTTCTTT. Translated, it gives CASSPRQGIQDTEAFF.

V gene TRBV4-1 combines with J gene TRBJ2-1; 8 bases are shared with TRBD2. CDR1 and CDR2 from the germline V gene are MGHRA and YSYEKL. The CDR3 is 18 amino acids. Trimming cost V 5 bases and J 2 bases; bases outside gene matches: 14. The CDR3 loop reads CASSGGGAGDYAYNEQFF. The CDR3 region has the DNA TGCGCCAGCAGCGGCGGGGGAGCGGGGGACTATGCCTACAATGAGCAGTTCTTC.

V and J are TRBV27 and TRBJ2-7, with D perhaps TRBD2 (5 bases). CDR3 size: 13 residues. V lost 0 bases and J lost 2, with 5 bases in between. In germline, CDR1 is MNHEY, CDR2 SMNVEV (reference sequence). CDR3 sequence reads: CASSLSSAYEQYF. Here the CDR3 DNA reads TGTGCCAGCAGTTTATCTAGCGCCTACGAGCAGTACTTC.

Note on this clone: The sample has other DNA sequences that encode this CDR3 too. The rearrangement links TRBV27 to TRBJ2-7, with TRBD1 as a possible D gene (5 bases). The CDR3 spans 11 residues. Per the germline V gene, CDR1 is MNHEY and CDR2 is SMNVEV (reference sequence). The V end lost 8 bases, the J end lost 4 bases, and 9 bases lay between the germline ends. CDR3 coding DNA: TGTGCCAGCTCCCAGGGATACGAGCAGTACTTC. This translates into CASSQGYEQYF.

Only one count was recorded for this clone. V gene TRBV5-1 combines with J gene TRBJ1-1, with TRBD1 as a possible D gene (5 bases). The germline gives CDR1 SGHRS, CDR2 YFSETQ. The CDR3 consists of 16 residues. V was shortened by 5 bases and J by 0 bases, with 17 bases between the two germline ends. The CDR3: CASRPDTQQMNTEAFF. The CDR3 DNA is TGCGCCAGCAGACCGGACACCCAGCAGATGAACACTGAAGCTTTCTTT.

This chain links TRBV2 with TRBJ2-1; D uncertain. Per the germline V gene, CDR1 is SNHLY and CDR2 is FYNNEI. This CDR3 region has 13 residues. Trimming pared 8 bases from V and 5 bases from J, leaving 13 bases between. CDR3 protein: CASARTTNNEQFF. The DNA for the CDR3 is TGTGCCAGCGCCCGAACTACAAACAATGAGCAGTTCTTC.

The V and J genes are TRBV18 and TRBJ1-2, with D possibly TRBD1 on 5 matching bases. The V and J ends lost 2 bases and 6 bases respectively, with 7 bases between them. This CDR3 is built from 12 residues. The germline gives CDR1 KGHSH, CDR2 LQKENI. Here the CDR3 reads CASSPSGDGYTF. In nucleotides, the CDR3 is TGTGCCAGCTCACCATCGGGGGATGGCTACACCTTC.

The chain recombines TRBV9 with TRBJ2-2; TRBD2 aligns across 10 bases. The V and J ends lost 3 bases and 13 bases, in that order; junction bases with no gene match: 18. The germline V gene encodes CDR1 SGDLS and CDR2 YYNGEE. This CDR3 is 17 amino acids long. The CDR3 nucleotides read TGTGCCAGCAGCGACCCACAAGCACTAGCGGGGCCAAATAGGCTGTTTTTT. Protein sequence: CASSDPQALAGPNRLFF.

This chain links TRBV29-1 with TRBJ2-7, with 12 positions matching TRBD1. The CDR3 covers 14 residues. Looked up from germline, CDR1 is SQVTM and CDR2 is ANQGSEA. The V and J ends lost 3 bases and 6 bases, in that order; junction bases with no gene match: 6. The CDR3 region is CSVDTSGQGAEQYF. The CDR3 DNA sequence: TGCAGCGTTGATACATCGGGACAGGGGGCCGAGCAGTACTTC.

The chain combines TRBV6-5 with TRBJ1-5; 7 nucleotides match TRBD1. Germline V CDR1 and CDR2: MNHEY, SVGAGI. J lost 6 bases, V lost 0 bases, and 2 bases had no gene match. The CDR3 extends over 14 amino acids. CDR3 in amino acids: CASSYSYRGQPQHF. CDR3 nucleotides: TGTGCCAGCAGTTACTCATACAGGGGTCAGCCCCAGCATTTT.

The chain couples TRBV3-1 (or the pseudogene TRBV3-2) to TRBJ1-2, with 7 bases matching TRBD1. V was pared by 3 bases and J by 8 bases, with 3 bases of the junction left unmatched. This CDR3 region has 12 residues. Germline V gene lookup returns CDR1 LGHDT and CDR2 YNNKEL (reference sequence). CDR3 nucleotides: TGTGCCAGCAGCCAGGAGACAGGGGGCTACACCTTC. Translated, it gives CASSQETGGYTF.

The chain recombines TRBV7-2 with TRBJ2-4; D gene unclear. Germline assignment: CDR1 SGHTA and CDR2 FQGNSA. Trimming removed 4 bases at V and 0 bases at J, with 13 bases between. This CDR3 has 16 residues. CDR3 DNA sequence: TGTGCCAGCAGCTCCGGCGGTATGTCAGCCAAAAACATTCAGTACTTC. Translating gives CASSSGGMSAKNIQYF.